The clone carrying this T cell receptor (beta chain) was observed at least ten times. Antigen: not known. From the germline J gene comes the end of the CDR3, since the read stops 3 residues before it. These data belong to a study of T cell clonality in common variable immunodeficiency. The study, taken as a whole, reports: Compared with healthy controls, CVID subjects showed increased TCRbeta clonality, mostly in about a third. Shared TCRbeta clones were fewer between CVID subjects than controls. Authors noted CVID clonality's cause needs subpopulation repertoire sequencing.

The CDR3 is 15 residues long. The germline CDR1 and CDR2 sequences are SNHLY and FYNNEI. Trimming took 6 bases from V and 2 from J; bases not matched to a gene: 5. Control and CVID samples contributed equal amounts of genomic DNA. This table comes from immunoSEQ multiplex PCR, and its TCRdb copy is limited to in-frame clones, with some not included. The sample presents fewer than 70,000 clones, none singletons. The V gene is TRBV2, the J gene TRBJ2-3; 10 bases are shared with TRBD2. What was sequenced was peripheral blood mononuclear cells. This TCR came from a person aged 18-70 years in good health. The CDR3 protein is CASRRAGGPTDTQYF. Incomplete CDR3 DNA: TGTGCCAGCAGACGAGCGGGAGGGCCCACAGATACG. Full variable domain (remainder filled in from reference TRBV2 and TRBJ2-3): EPEVTQTPSHQVTQMGQEVILRCVPISNHLYFYWYRQILGQKVEFLVSFYNNEISEKSEIFDDQFSVERPDGSNFTLKIRSTKLEDSAMYFCASRRAGGPTDTQYFGPGTRLTVL.